This passage covers 14 T cell receptor beta chains from one sample sequenced in a study of T cells in Graves' hyperthyroidism and ophthalmopathy. RNA transcripts provided the source from which TCR beta CDR3 regions were amplified. The HTBI set primed first-round TCR CDR3 RT-PCR. MiXCR, run by TCRdb on the multiplex PCR reads, gives a single entry per CDR3 protein. Of more than 350,000 distinct CDR3 sequences listed, 15% are singletons. What was sequenced was blood. These receptors came from a woman in her twenties or thirties with Graves' hyperthyroidism.

Note on this clonotype: This sequence may be a read error, since a much larger clone differs from it by one base. The CDR3 region is CASSAGDGRNEQFF. The DNA of the CDR3 is TGTGCCAGCAGCGCCGGGGACGGGAGAAATGAGCAGTTCTTC. V gene TRBV7-6 combines with J gene TRBJ2-1; a possible D gene is TRBD2 (6 bases). Germline V gene data show CDR1 as SGHVS and CDR2 as FNYEAQ. The V end lost 5 bases, the J end lost 7 bases, and 15 bases lay between the germline ends. The CDR3 is 14 amino acids. Drawing the rest from reference TRBV7-6 and TRBJ2-1, the complete variable domain is GAGVSQSPRYKVTKRGQDVALRCDPISGHVSLYWYRQALGQGPEFLTYFNYEAQQDKSGLPNDRFSAERPEGSISTLTIQRTEQRDSAMYRCASSAGDGRNEQFFGPGTRLTVL.

This clonotype has a count of ten or more. The chain employs TRBV3-1 and TRBJ2-6; D call uncertain. Per the germline V gene, CDR1 is LGHDT and CDR2 is YNNKEL (reference sequence). The CDR3 spans 17 residues. Trimming removed 4 bases from V and 0 bases from J, with 13 bases in between. DNA of the CDR3: TGTGCCAGCAGCCGCGGACCGAGTGGCTCTGGGGCCAACGTCCTGACTTTC. Its translation: CASSRGPSGSGANVLTF.

This clonotype was picked up many times. V usage is TRBV6-6 and J usage is TRBJ1-3; D call uncertain. Germline CDR1 and CDR2: MNHNY and SVGAGI (reference sequence). V lost 0 bases and J lost 0, with 9 bases in between. This CDR3 comprises 16 residues. The CDR3 here is CASSYSEPSSGNTIYF. As DNA, the CDR3 is TGTGCCAGCAGTTACTCGGAACCTAGCTCTGGAAACACCATATATTTT.

This clonotype was found many times. The rearrangement joins TRBV24-1 to TRBJ1-5; D gene ambiguous. Trimming pared 8 bases from V and 0 bases from J, leaving 22 bases between. Germline V gives CDR1 KGHDR, CDR2 SFDVKD. The CDR3 sequence is 18 residues long. The CDR3 nucleotides are TGTGCCACCACAGGACCCACCTTCAGCCGTTATAGCAATCAGCCCCAGCATTTT. Protein sequence: CATTGPTFSRYSNQPQHF.

J is TRBJ2-7 and V is TRBV20-1, with TRBD2 matching over 7 bases. Germline lookup yields CDR1 DFQATT and CDR2 SNEGSKA (reference sequence). This CDR3 has 13 residues. CDR3 coding DNA: TGCAGACCAAACCGACTAGCCTCCTACGAGCAGTACTTC. This gives the protein CRPNRLASYEQYF.

This sequence joins TRBV29-1 and TRBJ2-1; 8 bases line up with TRBD2. The CDR3 has 14 amino acids. Per the germline V gene, CDR1 is SQVTM and CDR2 is ANQGSEA. V lost 3 bases and J lost 9; bases outside the gene matches: 10. The CDR3 region is CSVDRLAGRGEQFF. DNA for the CDR3: TGCAGCGTTGATAGGCTAGCGGGTCGGGGTGAGCAGTTCTTC.

The chain recombines TRBV27 with TRBJ2-1; the match to TRBD2 covers 13 bases. This CDR3 is built from 16 residues. CDR1 and CDR2 (germline): MNHEY, SMNVEV (reference sequence). The V and J ends lost 4 bases and 10 bases, in that order; junction bases with no gene match: 10. CDR3 bases: TGTGCCAGCAGTTCAACCGGGACTAGCGGGACAGGAGAGCAGTTCTTC. Translation: CASSSTGTSGTGEQFF.

In its sample, this clonotype was seen many times. This chain joins TRBV6-1 and TRBJ1-5; D unclear. Germline lookup yields CDR1 MNHNS and CDR2 SASEGT. The CDR3 length is 14 residues. V lost 11 bases to trimming and J lost 4 bases, with 18 bases between them. The DNA for the CDR3 is TGTGCCTCCCGGGCACAGACAATAAATCAGCCCCAGCATTTT. It encodes CASRAQTINQPQHF.

As for this clonotype: It may be a read error: a sequence one base away is much more abundant. The chain couples TRBV12-3 or TRBV12-4 to TRBJ2-7, with D tentatively TRBD2 (6 bases). CDR3 length: 12 residues. The CDR3 sequence: CGSTAGLGEQYF. The CDR3 bases are TGTGGCAGCACCGCGGGACTTGGGGAGCAGTACTTC.

J is TRBJ2-3 and V is TRBV10-3; 10 nucleotides align to TRBD2. Per germline, CDR1 ENHRY and CDR2 SYGVKD. This CDR3 comprises 14 residues. Trimming at V came to 3 bases and at J to 3 bases, leaving 0 bases not matched to a gene. CDR3 sequence: CAISELAGTDTQYF. The CDR3, as DNA: TGTGCCATCAGTGAACTAGCGGGAACAGATACGCAGTATTTT.

As regards this clonotype: A much larger clone lies a single base off, so this may be a read error. The chain is built from TRBV28 and TRBJ1-6; 7 bases agree with TRBD1. CDR3 length: 13 residues. V was clipped by 6 bases and J by 14 bases; unmatched bases: 10. The germline V gene encodes CDR1 MDHEN and CDR2 SYDVKM. The CDR3 coding sequence is TGTGCCAGCAGCATAACAGGGGATGCATCCCTCCACTTT. This gives the protein CASSITGDASLHF.

In its sample, this clonotype was seen once. A read error is possible here, since a much larger clone lies one base away. This chain links TRBV6-1 with TRBJ1-5, with D hard to call. This CDR3 contains 17 residues. V lost 4 bases to trimming and J lost 0 bases, with 16 bases between them. The germline gives CDR1 MNHNS, CDR2 SASEGT. The CDR3 is CASSASHTAYSNQPQHF. CDR3 nucleotide sequence: TGTGCCAGCAGTGCCTCTCATACAGCTTATAGCAATCAGCCCCAGCATTTT.

About this clonotype: A much larger clonotype is one base distant, so this may be a read error. The rearrangement links TRBV30 to TRBJ2-7, with 12 bases fitting TRBD2. The CDR3 runs 17 residues. From germline, CDR1 is GTSNPN and CDR2 SVGIG (reference sequence). As DNA, the CDR3 is TGTGCCTGGAGTGCAAGGACGTGGACTAGCGGGACCCACGATCAGTACTTC. It yields the protein CAWSARTWTSGTHDQYF.

This clonotype was observed at least ten times. The V and J genes are TRBV20-1 and TRBJ2-5, with TRBD2 matching 9 bases. Germline V gives CDR1 DFQATT, CDR2 SNEGSKA (reference sequence). V dropped 3 bases and J dropped 1; count of bases not matched to a gene: 9. The CDR3 sequence is 16 residues long. This CDR3 reads CSARGSPSGIQETQYF. CDR3 in DNA: TGCAGTGCTAGGGGATCCCCTAGCGGGATCCAAGAGACCCAGTACTTC.